One sample yielded the 30 T cell receptor beta chains listed below, sequenced in a study of cytomegalovirus exposure and HLA in healthy donors. In the PCR, 60 Vbeta and 13 Jbeta primers were used. Sequencing was performed with immunoSEQ multiplex PCR; in TCRdb, only in-frame clones are kept and a portion is missing. There are 200,000 or so clones in the sample; around four fifths occur only once, and approximately 0.71% lies in the top ten. Sequenced: PBMCs. These receptors all come from a boy aged 2 to 10 in good health and CMV-seronegative.

The chain employs TRBV6-1 and TRBJ2-5, with unresolved D. Trimming took 3 bases from V and 3 from J, leaving 14 bases between them. The germline V gene encodes CDR1 MNHNS and CDR2 SASEGT. This CDR3 region has 15 residues. The CDR3, as DNA: TGTGCCAGCAGTGAGCGTCAGGTTAGAAAAGAGACCCAGTACTTC. Translating it yields CASSERQVRKETQYF.

V and J are TRBV18 and TRBJ1-4, with TRBD1 matching over 8 bases. J gave up 6 bases and V 3 bases, and 15 bases lay outside the gene matches. The CDR3 consists of 18 residues. The germline V gene encodes CDR1 KGHSH and CDR2 LQKENI. The DNA for the CDR3 is TGTGCCAGCTCACCCGTTCATCCCGGGACAGGAGTACATGAAAAACTGTTTTTT. Protein product: CASSPVHPGTGVHEKLFF.

CDR3 DNA: TGCGCCAGCAGCTTGGACAGGGGGGCTGGAAACACCATATATTTT. Its translation: CASSLDRGAGNTIYF. V usage is TRBV5-1 and J usage is TRBJ1-3, with 8 bases that match TRBD1. Germline V lookup: CDR1 SGHRS, CDR2 YFSETQ. CDR3 length: 15 amino acids. Losses at the gene ends were 0 bases for V and 2 bases for J; bases not matched to a gene: 1. Complete variable domain (other parts from reference TRBV5-1 and TRBJ1-3): KAGVTQTPRYLIKTRGQQVTLSCSPISGHRSVSWYQQTPGQGLQFLFEYFSETQRNKGNFPGRFSGRQFSNSRSEMNVSTLELGDSALYLCASSLDRGAGNTIYFGEGSWLTVV.

In DNA, the CDR3 is TGTGCCAGCAGTTACGAGGTAGTACTAAGCACAGATACGCAGTATTTT. Translated, it gives CASSYEVVLSTDTQYF. This rearrangement joins TRBV6-6 to TRBJ2-3; D is ambiguous. The CDR3 spans 16 residues. Trimming removed 2 bases from V and 0 bases from J, with 12 bases in between. CDR1 is MNHNY and CDR2 is SVGAGI in the germline V gene (reference sequence).

The chain employs TRBV5-8 and TRBJ2-7; TRBD2 might be the D (6 bases). CDR1 and CDR2 from the germline V gene are SGHTS and YDEGEE. V lost 6 bases to trimming and J lost 1 base, with 23 bases between them. This CDR3 has 17 residues. CDR3: CASNFLVRGSRSYEQYF. The CDR3 nucleotides are TGTGCCAGCAACTTTTTGGTCCGGGGGAGTCGATCCTACGAGCAGTACTTC.

CDR3 bases: TGTGCCAGCAGCTTAGATCACAGCTCCTACGAGCAGTACTTC. Its protein is CASSLDHSSYEQYF. The chain recombines TRBV11-3 with TRBJ2-7, with no clear D. The germline CDR1 and CDR2 sequences are SGHNT and YENEEA. CDR3 size: 14 residues. Between the trimmed V and J ends, which lost 0 bases and 0 bases, there was a span of 6 bases.

The chain joins TRBV7-9 to TRBJ2-1, with D unclear. V lost 1 base, J lost 10 bases, and 8 bases lay in between. The length of the CDR3 is 12 residues. From germline, CDR1 is SEHNR and CDR2 FQNEAQ (reference sequence). Here the CDR3 reads CASSLETEEQFF. DNA of the CDR3: TGTGCCAGCAGCTTAGAAACCGAGGAGCAGTTCTTC. Looking up the rest from reference TRBV7-9 and TRBJ2-1 gives the full variable domain: DTGVSQNPRHKITKRGQNVTFRCDPISEHNRLYWYRQTLGQGPEFLTYFQNEAQLEKSRLLSDRFSAERPKGSFSTLEIQRTEQGDSAMYLCASSLETEEQFFGPGTRLTVL.

The CDR3 bases are TGTGCCAGCAGTGAAGATAGATTGAGCGGGAGTGGGTACGAGCAGTACTTC. Protein sequence: CASSEDRLSGSGYEQYF. The chain employs TRBV6-1 and TRBJ2-7; 8 nucleotides align to TRBD2. Germline lookup yields CDR1 MNHNS and CDR2 SASEGT. The CDR3 totals 17 residues. The junction had 12 bases not matched to a gene; V was cut back by 1 base and J by 4 bases.

V gene TRBV7-9 combines with J gene TRBJ2-2; D possibly corresponds to TRBD1 (6 bases). The V and J ends lost 4 bases and 4 bases respectively, with 13 bases between them. The CDR3 is 15 residues long. Germline loops: CDR1 SEHNR, CDR2 FQNEAQ (reference sequence). Written as DNA, the CDR3 is TGTGCCAGCAGCTATACTGGACAGCCCACCGGGGAGCTGTTTTTT. It specifies CASSYTGQPTGELFF.

This clone showed up just once. The chain recombines TRBV7-6 with TRBJ1-6; 9 bases agree with TRBD1. CDR3 length: 19 residues. Germline CDR1 reads SGHVS; CDR2 reads FNYEAQ. J gave up 5 bases and V 5 bases, and 16 bases lay outside the gene matches. For the CDR3, the DNA is TGTGCCAGCAGCCTCCATACACCGGGACAGGGCGGACATAATTCACCCCTCCACTTT. Translation: CASSLHTPGQGGHNSPLHF. Full variable domain (outside the CDR3, taken from reference TRBV7-6 and TRBJ1-6): GAGVSQSPRYKVTKRGQDVALRCDPISGHVSLYWYRQALGQGPEFLTYFNYEAQQDKSGLPNDRFSAERPEGSISTLTIQRTEQRDSAMYRCASSLHTPGQGGHNSPLHFGNGTRLTVT.

V usage is TRBV7-8 and J usage is TRBJ2-7, with D possibly matching TRBD2 (6 bases). The germline V gene encodes CDR1 SGHVS and CDR2 FQNEAQ. The CDR3 totals 16 residues. The V and J ends lost 1 base and 2 bases respectively, with 15 bases between them. CDR3 residues: CASSLGSGGSAYEQYF. CDR3 coding DNA: TGTGCCAGCAGCTTAGGTTCCGGGGGTTCCGCCTACGAGCAGTACTTC.

The V call is TRBV5-6, the J call TRBJ2-2; 11 nucleotides align to TRBD1. Trimming at V came to 4 bases and at J to 4 bases, leaving 9 bases not matched to a gene. CDR1 is SGHDT and CDR2 is YYEEEE in the germline V gene. The CDR3 is made up of 17 amino acids. In nucleotides, the CDR3 is TGTGCCAGCAGCCCGGACAGGGGGCGACTGGGCACCGGGGAGCTGTTTTTT. It is translated as CASSPDRGRLGTGELFF.

The rearrangement joins TRBV2 to TRBJ1-1; 8 nucleotides agree with TRBD1. Looked up from germline, CDR1 is SNHLY and CDR2 is FYNNEI. After removal of 8 bases from V and 0 bases from J, the junction contained 2 bases not matched to a gene. CDR3 length: 13 residues. This CDR3 reads CASDRGMNTEAFF. CDR3 DNA sequence: TGTGCCAGCGACAGGGGTATGAACACTGAAGCTTTCTTT.

The chain links TRBV27 to TRBJ1-1; D is possibly TRBD1 (6 bases). This CDR3 comprises 13 residues. Per the germline V gene, CDR1 is MNHEY and CDR2 is SMNVEV (reference sequence). V lost 3 bases to trimming and J lost 7 bases, with 12 bases between them. The CDR3 sequence is CASSLVGRGEAFF. In DNA form, the CDR3 reads TGTGCCAGCAGTTTGGTTGGCAGGGGTGAAGCTTTCTTT.

In its sample, this clone was seen a few times. This chain uses TRBV5-6 with TRBJ2-7; maybe TRBD2 (6 bases). The ends were cut back, 4 bases at V and 5 bases at J, with 13 bases in the middle. CDR1 and CDR2 from the germline V gene are SGHDT and YYEEEE. The CDR3 has 13 amino acids. CDR3 nucleotide sequence: TGTGCCAGCAGCGACGGGACTTTGGACGAGCAGTACTTC. Translating gives CASSDGTLDEQYF. Full variable domain (missing parts from reference TRBV5-6 and TRBJ2-7): DAGVTQSPTHLIKTRGQQVTLRCSPKSGHDTVSWYQQALGQGPQFIFQYYEEEERQRGNFPDRFSGHQFPNYSSELNVNALLLGDSALYLCASSDGTLDEQYFGPGTRLTVT.

J is TRBJ2-1 and V is TRBV7-2; D may be TRBD2 (6 bases). Germline CDR1 reads SGHTA; CDR2 reads FQGNSA. The CDR3 totals 17 residues. With 5 bases removed from V and 5 bases from J, the gap between germline ends came to 22 bases. The CDR3 sequence is CASSHIPSRRGDNEQFF. The CDR3 coding sequence is TGTGCCAGCAGCCATATACCCTCCAGGCGGGGAGACAATGAGCAGTTCTTC.

This chain uses TRBV4-2 with TRBJ2-3; 9 bases map to TRBD2. Germline V CDR1 and CDR2: LGHNA, YNFKEQ. This CDR3 has 18 amino acids. V was pared by 0 bases and J by 1 base, with 8 bases of the junction left unmatched. The CDR3 nucleotides read TGTGCCAGCAGCCAAGATCCCTTGGCGGGAGGGCGCACAGATACGCAGTATTTT. This codes for CASSQDPLAGGRTDTQYF.

This chain connects TRBV5-1 to TRBJ2-7, with 8 bases that match TRBD1. Germline assignment: CDR1 SGHRS and CDR2 YFSETQ. CDR3 length equals 15 residues. The V gene end was trimmed by 3 bases and the J gene end by 4 bases; junction bases not matched to a gene: 9. The CDR3 here is CASSSPDRGEYEQYF. As DNA, the CDR3 is TGCGCCAGCAGCTCACCTGACAGGGGCGAATACGAGCAGTACTTC.

The chain carries TRBV7-9 and TRBJ1-3; TRBD1 matches 7 bases. The germline gives CDR1 SEHNR, CDR2 FQNEAQ (reference sequence). The CDR3 covers 15 residues. V gave up 5 bases and J gave up 4 bases; unmatched junction bases: 8. CDR3 sequence (DNA): TGTGCCAGCAGCCGGGACAGTCAGGCCGGAAACACCATATATTTT. Protein product: CASSRDSQAGNTIYF. Full variable domain (remainder filled in from reference TRBV7-9 and TRBJ1-3): DTGVSQNPRHKITKRGQNVTFRCDPISEHNRLYWYRQTLGQGPEFLTYFQNEAQLEKSRLLSDRFSAERPKGSFSTLEIQRTEQGDSAMYLCASSRDSQAGNTIYFGEGSWLTVV.

The rearrangement uses TRBV9 and TRBJ1-4; 8 bases match TRBD1. Germline trimming cut 4 bases from V and 8 bases from J; bases unmatched to any gene: 4. CDR3 length: 13 amino acids. Germline CDR1 SGDLS, CDR2 YYNGEE. The CDR3 coding sequence is TGTGCCAGCAGCCGCGGGACAGGAGAAAAACTGTTTTTT. Amino acid sequence: CASSRGTGEKLFF.

V and J are TRBV25-1 and TRBJ2-1; perhaps TRBD2 as D (5 bases). The CDR3 is made up of 15 amino acids. The ends were cut back, 4 bases at V and 0 bases at J, with 10 bases in the middle. Germline V gene data show CDR1 as MGHDK and CDR2 as SYGVNS. DNA of the CDR3: TGTGCCAGCAGTGGAGCGGAAAACTCCTACAATGAGCAGTTCTTC. Translated: CASSGAENSYNEQFF. The entire variable domain, with the rest obtained from reference TRBV25-1 and TRBJ2-1, is as follows: EADIYQTPRYLVIGTGKKITLECSQTMGHDKMYWYQQDPGMELHLIHYSYGVNSTEKGDLSSESTVSRIRTEHFPLTLESARPSHTSQYLCASSGAENSYNEQFFGPGTRLTVL.

The rearrangement joins TRBV27 to TRBJ2-7; TRBD2 matches 9 bases. Germline V gene data show CDR1 as MNHEY and CDR2 as SMNVEV (reference sequence). The CDR3 consists of 15 residues. V lost 5 bases and J lost 2; bases outside the gene matches: 7. This CDR3 reads CASSGTGLAPYEQYF. DNA for the CDR3: TGTGCCAGCAGTGGTACGGGACTAGCTCCCTACGAGCAGTACTTC.

This clone was counted once. The chain uses TRBV11-2 and TRBJ1-3; no clear D. Germline-derived CDR1 and CDR2 are SGHAT and FQNNGV. This CDR3 is built from 15 residues. V was trimmed by 3 bases and J by 4 bases, leaving 13 bases between them. CDR3 region: CASSLVTRGGNTIYF. DNA of the CDR3: TGTGCCAGCAGCTTGGTGACCCGAGGAGGAAACACCATATATTTT.

This clone showed up just a few times. This chain connects TRBV7-9 to TRBJ2-5; 7 bases map to TRBD1. Germline V gene lookup returns CDR1 SEHNR and CDR2 FQNEAQ (reference sequence). The CDR3 consists of 14 residues. J lost 4 bases, V lost 5 bases, and 7 bases had no gene match. CDR3 protein: CASSQTGFGETQYF. In DNA form, the CDR3 reads TGTGCCAGCAGCCAGACAGGGTTTGGAGAGACCCAGTACTTC.

The chain combines TRBV7-8 with TRBJ2-2; D is perhaps TRBD2 (6 bases). Deletions cut 5 bases from V and 0 bases from J, with 16 bases between. The CDR3 covers 17 residues. CDR1 and CDR2 from the germline V gene are SGHVS and FQNEAQ. CDR3 coding DNA: TGTGCCAGCAGCGCCCCAAGGGGCGGGGCGAACACCGGGGAGCTGTTTTTT. Translation: CASSAPRGGANTGELFF.

This clone was recorded only once. The chain employs TRBV19 and TRBJ1-2; D not resolved. Germline CDR1 and CDR2: LNHDA and SQIVND (reference sequence). Trimming cost V 0 bases and J 2 bases, with 10 bases left between them. The CDR3 runs 15 residues. This CDR3 is CASSIDGGTNYGYTF. The CDR3 DNA follows: TGTGCCAGTAGTATAGACGGAGGAACCAACTATGGCTACACCTTC.

The chain carries TRBV5-6 and TRBJ2-7, with TRBD2 matching 7 bases. J was trimmed by 3 bases and V by 3 bases; bases with no gene match: 9. The germline V gene encodes CDR1 SGHDT and CDR2 YYEEEE. The CDR3 has 15 amino acids. In DNA form, the CDR3 reads TGTGCCAGCAGCTCCGGGGCTAGCGGCTTCTACGAGCAGTACTTC. It yields the protein CASSSGASGFYEQYF.

This clone showed up just a few times. The rearrangement links TRBV5-1 to TRBJ2-5; 9 nucleotides line up with TRBD1. V shed 5 bases, J shed 1 base, and the junction held 3 bases outside the gene matches. The CDR3 runs to 14 residues. Germline V CDR1 and CDR2: SGHRS, YFSETQ. CDR3 sequence reads: CASSLTGGQETQYF. The CDR3 bases are TGCGCCAGCAGTTTGACAGGGGGCCAAGAGACCCAGTACTTC.

This chain links TRBV10-3 with TRBJ2-4, with 11 bases matching TRBD2. Germline V gene sequence: CDR1 ENHRY, CDR2 SYGVKD. This CDR3 has 15 amino acids. J lost 12 bases, V lost 2 bases, and 9 bases had no gene match. The CDR3 is CAISEGGTSGGDQYF. CDR3 sequence (DNA): TGTGCCATCAGTGAGGGTGGAACTAGCGGGGGTGATCAGTACTTC.

The genes are TRBV2 and TRBJ2-3; 10 nucleotides match TRBD1. CDR1 is SNHLY, CDR2 FYNNEI, per germline. Unmatched junction bases numbered 14, after V lost 5 bases and J lost 3 bases. This CDR3 contains 18 residues. The CDR3 nucleotides are TGTGCCAGCAGTCGCGTCGGGACAGGGGTAAAAAGGACAGATACGCAGTATTTT. Protein: CASSRVGTGVKRTDTQYF. The whole variable domain, filled in from reference TRBV2 and TRBJ2-3, reads EPEVTQTPSHQVTQMGQEVILRCVPISNHLYFYWYRQILGQKVEFLVSFYNNEISEKSEIFDDQFSVERPDGSNFTLKIRSTKLEDSAMYFCASSRVGTGVKRTDTQYFGPGTRLTVL.